This note documents a single T cell receptor (beta chain) sequence. The antigen is undetermined. The record originates from a study of cytomegalovirus exposure and HLA in healthy donors. Vbeta (60) and Jbeta (13) primers were used in the PCR. How the authors handled the data: The authors later counted 75 million to 90 million unique TCR beta chains, 9 million to 12 million of them shared. Profiled with immunoSEQ multiplex PCR; TCRdb holds only in-frame clones, not every one. The V and J calls and clone size come from that table; D and trimming were worked out from the DNA. The profile shows about 80,000 clones, 79% of them singletons. Study-wide results and caveats: A few of the chains that were CMV-associated were confirmed in vitro to be specific for CMV antigens. Both high specificity and high sensitivity reportedly marked the classifier's diagnosis of cytomegalovirus status.

Each donor was nominally healthy when sampled (though unrecorded immune exposures were likely). This CDR3 spans 14 amino acids. V shed 4 bases and J shed 0 bases, with 9 bases lying between them. The germline V gene encodes CDR1 MNHEY and CDR2 SMNVEV (reference sequence). The sample was PBMCs. The TCR was taken from a young man in good health and CMV-seronegative. The chain joins TRBV27 to TRBJ1-2; D is uncertain. CDR3 in amino acids: CASSSQASNYGYTF. CDR3 coding DNA: TGTGCCAGCAGTTCCCAGGCCTCTAACTATGGCTACACCTTC.